The 15 T cell receptor beta chains below were found in one sample sequenced in a study of human T cells and chemical hapten exposure. As for time point: pre-sensitization, week 0. Treatment described: therapeutic diphenylcyclopropenone sensitization with weekly scalp DPC. TCRdb itself ran the RACE reads through MiXCR, one entry per CDR3 protein. The data show 270,000 or so distinct CDR3 sequences, around 7.7% seen once. The sample was whole blood, taken in connection with sensitization to the hapten diphenylcyclopropenone (DPC). The source of these receptors is a man younger than 30 with alopecia areata. Some clones in this sample may be carry-over from other donors' samples.

This chain connects TRBV20-1 to TRBJ1-1, with no clear D. V lost 0 bases to trimming and J lost 4 bases, with 9 bases between them. CDR3 size: 13 residues. Germline-derived CDR1 and CDR2 are DFQATT and SNEGSKA (reference sequence). Here the CDR3 reads CSARDMERTEAFF. The CDR3 bases are TGCAGTGCTAGAGATATGGAACGCACTGAAGCTTTCTTT.

The CDR3 loop is CASSMGERYTF. DNA of the CDR3: TGTGCCAGCAGTATGGGGGAGCGCTACACCTTC. The genes are TRBV2 and TRBJ1-2; D is possibly TRBD1 (5 bases). In germline, CDR1 is SNHLY, CDR2 FYNNEI. V was pared by 5 bases and J by 9 bases, with 10 bases between. This CDR3 is 11 amino acids long.

This chain joins TRBV7-9 and TRBJ1-2; D ambiguous. The CDR3 runs to 13 residues. Germline V gene sequence: CDR1 SEHNR, CDR2 FQNEAQ (reference sequence). V gave up 5 bases and J gave up 3 bases, with 10 bases separating them. The CDR3 region is CASSPTPYYGYTF. The DNA for the CDR3 is TGTGCCAGCAGCCCAACTCCTTACTATGGCTACACCTTC.

The chain links TRBV27 to TRBJ1-1; D might be TRBD1 (5 bases). V was trimmed by 3 bases and J by 1 base, leaving 18 bases between them. The CDR3 contains 17 residues. Germline V CDR1 and CDR2: MNHEY, SMNVEV (reference sequence). CDR3 in DNA: TGTGCCAGCAGTTTTGGAAAGGGATTGGGGGAGAACACTGAAGCTTTCTTT. Protein product: CASSFGKGLGENTEAFF.

V is TRBV7-8 and J is TRBJ2-3; D gene ambiguous. The CDR3 loop spans 15 amino acids. The V gene lost 2 bases and the J gene lost 1 base, with 10 bases spanning the gap. CDR1 and CDR2 from the germline V gene are SGHVS and FQNEAQ. The CDR3 DNA follows: TGTGCCAGCAGCTTAACCCCCCAGGGCACAGATACGCAGTATTTT. Amino acid sequence: CASSLTPQGTDTQYF.

The rearrangement uses TRBV20-1 and TRBJ1-5, with a tentative D call TRBD1 (6 bases). This CDR3 has 13 residues. The ends were cut back, 5 bases at V and 4 bases at J, with 12 bases in the middle. Germline V gene lookup returns CDR1 DFQATT and CDR2 SNEGSKA (reference sequence). The CDR3 coding sequence is TGCAGTGCTGAAGGGGGTCTGAATCAGCCCCAGCATTTT. Amino acid sequence: CSAEGGLNQPQHF.

This chain links TRBV5-1 with TRBJ2-7; D is unclear. This CDR3 comprises 17 residues. Trimming cost V 0 bases and J 3 bases, with 19 bases left between them. CDR1 and CDR2 from the germline V gene are SGHRS and YFSETQ. The chain's CDR3 is CASSLERLTQSIYEQYF. DNA of the CDR3: TGCGCCAGCAGCTTGGAGAGGTTAACGCAGAGCATCTACGAGCAGTACTTC.

The chain links TRBV4-1 to TRBJ2-5; D is uncertain. The CDR3 has 13 residues. The V end lost 4 bases, the J end lost 5 bases, and 11 bases lay between the germline ends. Per the germline V gene, CDR1 is MGHRA and CDR2 is YSYEKL. This chain's CDR3 is CASSRGPRETQYF. For the CDR3, the DNA is TGCGCCAGCAGCCGGGGTCCGCGGGAGACCCAGTACTTC.

This clonotype appeared a few times. This chain uses TRBV10-3 with TRBJ2-7; possibly TRBD2 for D (5 bases). The CDR3 extends over 15 amino acids. The germline CDR1 and CDR2 sequences are ENHRY and SYGVKD. Deletions cut 8 bases from V and 5 bases from J, with 22 bases between. The CDR3: CAISADGVPTNEQYV. CDR3 sequence (DNA): TGTGCCATCTCCGCGGACGGGGTACCTACGAACGAGCAGTACGTC.

This chain joins TRBV7-9 and TRBJ1-6; a weak D match, TRBD1 (5 bases). Trimming took off 2 bases at V and 8 bases at J, with 19 bases between the two ends. The germline CDR1 and CDR2 sequences are SEHNR and FQNEAQ (reference sequence). This CDR3 is 17 amino acids long. CDR3 coding DNA: TGTGCCAGCAGCTTATCACCTGGGGCAGAATATTATTCACCCCTCCACTTT. It translates to CASSLSPGAEYYSPLHF.

This clonotype was seen more than once but under ten times. The chain joins TRBV2 to TRBJ2-2; D call uncertain. The CDR3 is 12 amino acids. V was clipped by 9 bases and J by 6 bases, with 11 bases between them. Germline V gene data show CDR1 as SNHLY and CDR2 as FYNNEI. This chain's CDR3 is CASRVYAGELFF. The DNA of the CDR3 is TGTGCCAGTCGGGTTTACGCCGGGGAGCTGTTTTTT.

The table lists this clonotype with a few counts. The chain links TRBV12-3 or TRBV12-4 to TRBJ1-6; the match to TRBD1 covers 9 bases. This CDR3 is 14 amino acids long. Losses at the gene ends were 7 bases for V and 4 bases for J; bases not matched to a gene: 2. CDR3 nucleotide sequence: TGTGCCAGCACCGGACAGGGGTATAATTCACCCCTCCACTTT. It translates to CASTGQGYNSPLHF.

This clonotype was picked up many times. The V and J genes are TRBV7-9 and TRBJ1-4; TRBD1 is a possible D gene (6 bases). V lost 5 bases and J lost 8, with 15 bases in between. The CDR3 loop spans 14 amino acids. CDR1 and CDR2 from the germline V gene are SEHNR and FQNEAQ (reference sequence). CDR3 residues: CASSPNRDIEKLFF. CDR3 DNA: TGTGCCAGCAGCCCGAACCGGGACATAGAAAAACTGTTTTTT.

Only a few counts were recorded for this clonotype. The chain recombines TRBV27 with TRBJ1-5; D remains ambiguous. Germline CDR1 reads MNHEY; CDR2 reads SMNVEV (reference sequence). The CDR3 runs 14 residues. Trimming shortened V by 5 bases and J by 5 bases, and 13 bases separated the two germline ends. Here the CDR3 reads CASSTGRGDQPQHF. DNA of the CDR3: TGTGCCAGCAGTACCGGACGGGGAGATCAGCCCCAGCATTTT.

J is TRBJ2-4 and V is TRBV11-2; D ambiguous. V gave up 5 bases and J gave up 4 bases, with 15 bases separating them. Germline values: CDR1 SGHAT, CDR2 FQNNGV. CDR3 length: 15 residues. This chain's CDR3 is CASSPIPTIKNIQYF. The CDR3 nucleotides read TGTGCCAGCAGCCCCATCCCTACGATTAAAAACATTCAGTACTTC.